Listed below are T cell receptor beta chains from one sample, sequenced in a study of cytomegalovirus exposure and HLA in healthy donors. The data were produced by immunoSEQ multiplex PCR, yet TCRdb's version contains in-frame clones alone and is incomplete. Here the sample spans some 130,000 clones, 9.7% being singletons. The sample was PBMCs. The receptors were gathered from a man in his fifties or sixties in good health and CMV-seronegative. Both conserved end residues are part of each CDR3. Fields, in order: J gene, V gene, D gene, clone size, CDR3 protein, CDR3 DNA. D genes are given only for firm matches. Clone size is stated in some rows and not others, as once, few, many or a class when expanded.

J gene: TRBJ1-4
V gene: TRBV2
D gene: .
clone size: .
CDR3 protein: CASSEGRAGTNDKLFF
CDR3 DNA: TGTGCCAGCAGTGAAGGCAGGGCGGGAACTAATGACAAACTGTTTTTT

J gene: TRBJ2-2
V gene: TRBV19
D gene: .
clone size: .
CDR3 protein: CASIDQTGAGELFF
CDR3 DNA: TGTGCCAGTATCGACCAAACGGGTGCCGGGGAGCTGTTTTTT

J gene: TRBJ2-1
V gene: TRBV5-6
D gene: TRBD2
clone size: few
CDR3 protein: CASSLLPGGREQFF
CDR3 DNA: TGTGCCAGCAGCTTGCTTCCGGGGGGGCGTGAGCAGTTCTTC

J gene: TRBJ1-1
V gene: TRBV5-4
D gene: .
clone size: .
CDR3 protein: CASSLAGPNTEAFF
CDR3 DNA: TGTGCCAGCAGCTTGGCAGGGCCGAACACTGAAGCTTTCTTT

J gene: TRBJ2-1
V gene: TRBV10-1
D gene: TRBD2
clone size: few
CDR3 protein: CASSERLAEYNEQFF
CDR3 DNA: TGCGCCAGCAGTGAGAGACTAGCGGAGTACAATGAGCAGTTCTTC

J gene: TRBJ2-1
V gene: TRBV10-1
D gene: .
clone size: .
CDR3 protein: CASSLSGTSYNEQFF
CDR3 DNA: TGCGCCAGCAGTTTATCCGGGACAAGCTACAATGAGCAGTTCTTC

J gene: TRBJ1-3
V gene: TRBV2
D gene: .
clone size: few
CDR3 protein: CASSGRGGAGNTIYF
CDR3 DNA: TGTGCCAGCAGTGGAAGGGGAGGAGCTGGAAACACCATATATTTT

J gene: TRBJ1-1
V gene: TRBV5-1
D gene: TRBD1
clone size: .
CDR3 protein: CASSPTGDTEAFF
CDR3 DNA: TGCGCCAGCAGCCCGACAGGGGACACTGAAGCTTTCTTT

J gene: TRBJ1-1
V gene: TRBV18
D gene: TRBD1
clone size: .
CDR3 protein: CASSPPGQVAAFF
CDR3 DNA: TGTGCCAGCTCACCACCAGGACAGGTAGCAGCTTTCTTT

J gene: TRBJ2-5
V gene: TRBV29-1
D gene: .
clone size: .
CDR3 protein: CSANIAGETQYF
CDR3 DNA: TGCAGCGCTAATATCGCCGGGGAGACCCAGTACTTC

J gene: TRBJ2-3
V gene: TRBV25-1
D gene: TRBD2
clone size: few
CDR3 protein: CASSDRLAGGTDTQYF
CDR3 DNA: TGTGCCAGCAGTGACCGACTAGCGGGGGGCACAGATACGCAGTATTTT

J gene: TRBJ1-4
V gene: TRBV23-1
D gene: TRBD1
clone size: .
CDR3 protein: CASSPTRQGDEKLFF
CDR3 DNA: TGCGCCAGCAGTCCCACGAGACAGGGCGATGAAAAACTGTTTTTT